A selection of T cell receptor beta chains follows, all from one sample in a study of beta chain features in type 1 diabetes. Assay used: immunoSEQ multiplex PCR; TCRdb lists only in-frame clones, some missing. The data contain about 190,000 clones, about 7.8% of them seen just once; the ten biggest clones take up approximately 0.85%. The sequenced sample was central memory CD4+ T cells from blood. The receptors shown here come from a woman aged 35 to 49 with type 1 diabetes. The conserved cysteine and the conserved F or W are not part of the CDR3 here.

v_call cdr3_aa
TRBV25-1 ASSGGGQGNGYT
TRBV19 ASSVGQGATAQY
TRBV5-6 ASSRDRVREQY
TRBV18 ASSRQSNQPQH
TRBV4-2 ASRAGPNTGELF
TRBV28 ASSVAGLNTEAF
TRBV19 ASSIGRKLTSRQPQH
TRBV19 ASSPGTWGYNEQF
TRBV4-3 ASSQDRLQQY
TRBV7-8 ASRRGTRSNEKLF
TRBV11-2 ASSLVTDWYQETQY
TRBV7-9 ASSFPRVEGETQY
TRBV13 ASSPRQGPENYGYT
TRBV4-3 ASSRIGLAGMTDTQY
TRBV30 AWTRGGDTEAF
TRBV6-5 ASRQPQDTEAF
TRBV27 ASSHAGGGRPF
TRBV29-1 SVHDRGNSYEQY
TRBV11-2 ASSRTGGDEKLF
TRBV5-1 ASSYSSVPSYNEQF
TRBV30 AWSVGPGRGRNTIY
TRBV18 ASKSAESTEAF
TRBV28 ASSPLDRGSYNEQF